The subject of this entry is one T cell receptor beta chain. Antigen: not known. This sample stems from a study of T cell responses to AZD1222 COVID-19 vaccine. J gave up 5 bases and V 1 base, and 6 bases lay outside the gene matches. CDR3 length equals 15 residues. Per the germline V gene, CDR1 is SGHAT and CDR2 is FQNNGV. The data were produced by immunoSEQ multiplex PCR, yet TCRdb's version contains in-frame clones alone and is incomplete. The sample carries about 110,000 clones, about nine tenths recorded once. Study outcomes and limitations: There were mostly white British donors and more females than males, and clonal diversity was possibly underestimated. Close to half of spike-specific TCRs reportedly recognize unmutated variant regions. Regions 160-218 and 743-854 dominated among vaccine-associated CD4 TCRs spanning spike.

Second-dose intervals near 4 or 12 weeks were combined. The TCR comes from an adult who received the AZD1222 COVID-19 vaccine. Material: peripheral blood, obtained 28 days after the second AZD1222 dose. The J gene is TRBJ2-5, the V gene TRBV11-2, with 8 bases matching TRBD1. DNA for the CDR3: TGTGCCAGCAGCTTAGGTACAGGGGGTCAGGAGACCCAGTACTTC. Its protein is CASSLGTGGQETQYF.